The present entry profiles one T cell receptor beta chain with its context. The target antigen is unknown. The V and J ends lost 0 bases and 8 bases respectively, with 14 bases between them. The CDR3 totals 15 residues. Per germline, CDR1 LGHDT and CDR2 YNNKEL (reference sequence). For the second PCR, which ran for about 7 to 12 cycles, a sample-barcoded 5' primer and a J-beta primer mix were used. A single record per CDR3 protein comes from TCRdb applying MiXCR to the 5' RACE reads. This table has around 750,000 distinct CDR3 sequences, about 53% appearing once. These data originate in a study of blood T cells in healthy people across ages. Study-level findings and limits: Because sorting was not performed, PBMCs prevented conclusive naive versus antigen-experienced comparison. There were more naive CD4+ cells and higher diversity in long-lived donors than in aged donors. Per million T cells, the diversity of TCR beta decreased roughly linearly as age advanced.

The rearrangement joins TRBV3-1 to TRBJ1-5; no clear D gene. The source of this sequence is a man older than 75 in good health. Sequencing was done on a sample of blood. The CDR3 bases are TGTGCCAGCAGCCAAGATCAAGGCTGGCATGAGCCCCAGCATTTT. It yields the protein CASSQDQGWHEPQHF.